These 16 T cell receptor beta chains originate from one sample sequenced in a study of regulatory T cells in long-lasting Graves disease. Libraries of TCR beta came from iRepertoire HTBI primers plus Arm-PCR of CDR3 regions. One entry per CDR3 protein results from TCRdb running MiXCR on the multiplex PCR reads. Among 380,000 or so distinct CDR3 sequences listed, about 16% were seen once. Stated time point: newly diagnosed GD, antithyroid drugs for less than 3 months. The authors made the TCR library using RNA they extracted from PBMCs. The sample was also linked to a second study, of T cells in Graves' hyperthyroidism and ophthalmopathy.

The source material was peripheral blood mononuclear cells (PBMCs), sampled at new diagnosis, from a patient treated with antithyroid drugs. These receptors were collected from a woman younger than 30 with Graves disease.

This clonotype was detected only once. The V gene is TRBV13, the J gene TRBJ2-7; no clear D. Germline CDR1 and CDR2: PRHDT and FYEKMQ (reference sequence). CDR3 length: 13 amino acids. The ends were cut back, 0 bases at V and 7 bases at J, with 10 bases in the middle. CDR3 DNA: TGTGCCAGCAGCTTAGGAGCGATCTGGGAGCAGTACTTC. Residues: CASSLGAIWEQYF.

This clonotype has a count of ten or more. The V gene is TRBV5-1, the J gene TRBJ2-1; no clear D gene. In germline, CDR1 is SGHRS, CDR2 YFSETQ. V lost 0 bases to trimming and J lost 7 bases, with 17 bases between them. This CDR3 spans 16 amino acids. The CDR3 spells CASSLVASPVGNEQFF. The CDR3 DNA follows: TGCGCCAGCAGCTTGGTTGCCTCCCCGGTCGGGAATGAGCAGTTCTTC.

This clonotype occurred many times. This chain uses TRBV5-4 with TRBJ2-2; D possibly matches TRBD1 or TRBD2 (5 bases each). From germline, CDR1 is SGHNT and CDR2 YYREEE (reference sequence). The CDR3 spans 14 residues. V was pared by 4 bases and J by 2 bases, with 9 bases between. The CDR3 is CASSRDGNTGELFF. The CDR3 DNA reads TGTGCCAGCAGCCGGGACGGAAACACCGGGGAGCTGTTTTTT.

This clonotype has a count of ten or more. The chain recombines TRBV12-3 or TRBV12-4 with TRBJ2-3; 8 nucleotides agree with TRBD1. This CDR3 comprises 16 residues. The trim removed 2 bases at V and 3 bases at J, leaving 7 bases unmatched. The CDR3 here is CASSLQGAGGTDTQYF. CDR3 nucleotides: TGTGCCAGCAGTTTACAGGGGGCAGGTGGAACAGATACGCAGTATTTT.

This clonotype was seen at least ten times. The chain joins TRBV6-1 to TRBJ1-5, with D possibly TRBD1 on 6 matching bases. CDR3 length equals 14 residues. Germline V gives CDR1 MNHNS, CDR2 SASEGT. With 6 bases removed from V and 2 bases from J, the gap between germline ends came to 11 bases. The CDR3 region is CASSNTGRNQPQHF. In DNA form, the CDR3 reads TGTGCCAGCAGCAATACAGGGCGCAATCAGCCCCAGCATTTT.

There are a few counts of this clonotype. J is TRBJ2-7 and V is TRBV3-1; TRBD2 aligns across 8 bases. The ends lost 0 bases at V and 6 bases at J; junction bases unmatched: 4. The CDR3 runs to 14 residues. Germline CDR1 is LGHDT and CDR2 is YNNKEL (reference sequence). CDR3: CASSQEAGVGEQYF. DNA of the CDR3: TGTGCCAGCAGCCAAGAAGCGGGAGTCGGCGAGCAGTACTTC.

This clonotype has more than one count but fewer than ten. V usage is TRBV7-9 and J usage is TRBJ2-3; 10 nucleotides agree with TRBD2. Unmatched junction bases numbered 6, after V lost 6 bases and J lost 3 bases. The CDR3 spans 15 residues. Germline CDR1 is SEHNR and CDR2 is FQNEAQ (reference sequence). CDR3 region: CASSISSGSTDTQYF. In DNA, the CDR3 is TGTGCCAGCAGTATTTCTAGCGGGAGTACAGATACGCAGTATTTT. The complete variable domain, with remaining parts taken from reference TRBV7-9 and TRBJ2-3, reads DTGVSQNPRHKITKRGQNVTFRCDPISEHNRLYWYRQTLGQGPEFLTYFQNEAQLEKSRLLSDRFSAERPKGSFSTLEIQRTEQGDSAMYLCASSISSGSTDTQYFGPGTRLTVL.

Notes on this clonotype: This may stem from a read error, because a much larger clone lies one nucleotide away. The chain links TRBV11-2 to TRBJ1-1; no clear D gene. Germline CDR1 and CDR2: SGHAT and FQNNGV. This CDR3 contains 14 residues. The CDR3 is CASSLAPRNTEAVF. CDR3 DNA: TGTGCCAGCAGCTTAGCCCCCCGGAACACTGAAGCTGTCTTT.

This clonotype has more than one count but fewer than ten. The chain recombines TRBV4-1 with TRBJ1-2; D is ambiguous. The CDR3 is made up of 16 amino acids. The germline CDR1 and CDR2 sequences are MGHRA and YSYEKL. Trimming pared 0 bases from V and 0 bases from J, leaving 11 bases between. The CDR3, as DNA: TGCGCCAGCAGCCAAGATATTGACCGGGCTAACTATGGCTACACCTTC. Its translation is CASSQDIDRANYGYTF.

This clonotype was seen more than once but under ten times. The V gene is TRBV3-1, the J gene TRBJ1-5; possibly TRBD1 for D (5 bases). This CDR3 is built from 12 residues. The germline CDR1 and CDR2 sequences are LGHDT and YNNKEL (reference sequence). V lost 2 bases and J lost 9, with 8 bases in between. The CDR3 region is CASSQRGRPQHF. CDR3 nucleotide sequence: TGTGCCAGCAGCCAAAGGGGCCGGCCCCAGCATTTT.

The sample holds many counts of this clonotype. The CDR3 nucleotides read TGCGCCAGCAGCTTGGATCCAGAGAAGACCATTCAGTACTTC. Protein product: CASSLDPEKTIQYF. The chain employs TRBV5-1 and TRBJ2-4; no definite D call. There are 14 residues in the CDR3. From germline, CDR1 is SGHRS and CDR2 YFSETQ. V was cut by 0 bases and J by 9 bases, with 13 bases left in between.

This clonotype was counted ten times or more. The CDR3 DNA follows: TGCAGTGCCCCGGGACAGACTAATGAAAAACTGTTTTTT. Amino acids: CSAPGQTNEKLFF. This rearrangement joins TRBV20-1 to TRBJ1-4; 7 positions match TRBD1. V gave up 6 bases and J gave up 2 bases; unmatched junction bases: 3. Germline lookup yields CDR1 DFQATT and CDR2 SNEGSKA (reference sequence). This CDR3 contains 13 residues.

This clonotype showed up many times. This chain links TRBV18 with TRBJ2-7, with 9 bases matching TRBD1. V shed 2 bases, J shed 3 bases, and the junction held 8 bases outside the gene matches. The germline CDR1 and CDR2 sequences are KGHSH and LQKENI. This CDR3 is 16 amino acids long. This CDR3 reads CASSPAGGQGIYEQYF. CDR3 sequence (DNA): TGTGCCAGCTCACCAGCCGGCGGACAGGGGATCTACGAGCAGTACTTC.

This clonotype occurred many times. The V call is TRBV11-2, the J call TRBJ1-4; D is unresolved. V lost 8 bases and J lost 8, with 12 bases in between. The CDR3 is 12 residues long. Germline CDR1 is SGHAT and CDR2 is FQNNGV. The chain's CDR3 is CASGRDGEKLFF. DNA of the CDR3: TGTGCCAGCGGGAGGGATGGCGAAAAACTGTTTTTT.

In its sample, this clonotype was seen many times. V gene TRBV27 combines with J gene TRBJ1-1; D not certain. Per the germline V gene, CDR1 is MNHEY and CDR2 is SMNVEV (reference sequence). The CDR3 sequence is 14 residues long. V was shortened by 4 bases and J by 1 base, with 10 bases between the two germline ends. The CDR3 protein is CASSSFDGNTEAFF. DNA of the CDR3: TGTGCCAGCAGTTCATTCGACGGGAACACTGAAGCTTTCTTT.

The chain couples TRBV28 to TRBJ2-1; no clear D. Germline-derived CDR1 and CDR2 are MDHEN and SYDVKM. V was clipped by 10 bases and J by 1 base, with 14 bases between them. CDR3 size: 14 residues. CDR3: CATQRFTSYNEQFF. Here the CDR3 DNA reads TGTGCCACCCAGCGCTTTACTTCCTACAATGAGCAGTTCTTC.